The 30 T cell receptor beta chains given below trace back to one sample, sequenced in a study of blood T cell repertoires in COVID-19. Assay: immunoSEQ multiplex PCR; the TCRdb copy retains only in-frame clones and omits some. Of 150,000 or so clones in the sample, more than 80% were seen once. Sequencing was carried out using peripheral blood. Receptors were obtained from a human donor in a cohort sampled during active COVID-19.

The J gene is TRBJ2-1, the V gene TRBV4-3; possibly TRBD2 for D (5 bases). The CDR3 loop spans 18 amino acids. The germline V gene has CDR1 LGHNA and CDR2 YSLEER. V was pared by 0 bases and J by 3 bases, with 18 bases between. The CDR3: CASSQDLGERAGYNEQFF. CDR3 bases: TGCGCCAGCAGCCAAGATCTTGGGGAGAGGGCCGGCTACAATGAGCAGTTCTTC.

The chain links TRBV7-2 to TRBJ1-3; the match to TRBD1 covers 10 bases. The germline V gene encodes CDR1 SGHTA and CDR2 FQGNSA. The CDR3 is made up of 17 amino acids. Losses at the gene ends were 5 bases for V and 2 bases for J; bases not matched to a gene: 9. CDR3 region: CASSTRTGGMTGNTIYF. The CDR3 nucleotides are TGTGCCAGCAGCACACGGACAGGGGGAATGACTGGAAACACCATATATTTT.

CDR3 loop: CASRDLDRAFTDTQYF. The CDR3 DNA sequence: TGTGCCAGCAGGGATTTGGACAGGGCTTTCACAGATACGCAGTATTTT. The chain joins TRBV2 to TRBJ2-3, with TRBD1 identical over 8 bases. In germline, CDR1 is SNHLY, CDR2 FYNNEI. The junction had 10 bases not matched to a gene; V was cut back by 6 bases and J by 2 bases. The CDR3 sequence is 16 residues long. Using reference TRBV2 and TRBJ2-3 for the parts outside the CDR3, the full variable domain is EPEVTQTPSHQVTQMGQEVILRCVPISNHLYFYWYRQILGQKVEFLVSFYNNEISEKSEIFDDQFSVERPDGSNFTLKIRSTKLEDSAMYFCASRDLDRAFTDTQYFGPGTRLTVL.

The gene calls are TRBV14 and TRBJ2-6; no reliable D call. Germline V CDR1 and CDR2: SGHDN, FVKESK. This CDR3 contains 13 residues. The ends were cut back, 4 bases at V and 3 bases at J, with 4 bases in the middle. CDR3 sequence (DNA): TGTGCCAGCAGCCTCTTTGGGGCCAACGTCCTGACTTTC. This encodes CASSLFGANVLTF.

The CDR3 DNA reads as TGTGCCAGCAGTTTGACCAGACACTACGAGCAGTACTTC. Protein: CASSLTRHYEQYF. This rearrangement joins TRBV7-9 to TRBJ2-7; D is ambiguous. Germline lookup yields CDR1 SEHNR and CDR2 FQNEAQ (reference sequence). The V gene lost 6 bases and the J gene lost 3 bases, with 12 bases spanning the gap. The CDR3 contains 13 residues.

This chain connects TRBV7-8 to TRBJ2-7; 9 bases map to TRBD1. V was pared by 1 base and J by 4 bases, with 8 bases of the junction left unmatched. CDR1 SGHVS and CDR2 FQNEAQ come from the germline V gene. The CDR3 is 16 residues long. The CDR3 spells CASSLGAGTGNYEQYF. Here the CDR3 DNA reads TGTGCCAGCAGCTTAGGAGCCGGGACAGGGAATTACGAGCAGTACTTC.

The chain recombines TRBV9 with TRBJ1-1; D is unresolved. V was clipped by 4 bases and J by 7 bases, with 14 bases between them. Germline CDR1 is SGDLS and CDR2 is YYNGEE. CDR3 length: 13 amino acids. DNA of the CDR3: TGTGCCAGCAGCTCAAGTGGAGACGGTGAAGCTTTCTTT. The encoded protein is CASSSSGDGEAFF.

This chain connects TRBV19 to TRBJ1-3; D is undetermined. V dropped 7 bases and J dropped 0 bases, with 10 bases sitting between them. This CDR3 has 14 residues. Germline V gives CDR1 LNHDA, CDR2 SQIVND (reference sequence). The CDR3 DNA is TGTGCCAGTATGAGGGTGAGCTCTGGAAACACCATATATTTT. It yields the protein CASMRVSSGNTIYF.

The chain combines TRBV7-6 with TRBJ2-1; 7 bases map to TRBD2. The CDR3 is 16 residues long. CDR1 and CDR2 from the germline V gene are SGHVS and FNYEAQ. The V gene end was trimmed by 2 bases and the J gene end by 3 bases; junction bases not matched to a gene: 7. As DNA, the CDR3 is TGTGCCAGCAGCTTATTCGGCGGGGGTAACTACAATGAGCAGTTCTTC. It translates to CASSLFGGGNYNEQFF.

The J gene is TRBJ2-5, the V gene TRBV5-6, with no clear D. The CDR3 spans 16 residues. The germline CDR1 and CDR2 sequences are SGHDT and YYEEEE. Trimming shortened V by 0 bases and J by 2 bases, and 14 bases separated the two germline ends. CDR3 nucleotide sequence: TGTGCCAGCAGCTTGGGAGCAGGCAAACAACAAGAGACCCAGTACTTC. Its translation: CASSLGAGKQQETQYF.

This chain links TRBV2 with TRBJ1-3; D remains unclear. V lost 11 bases to trimming and J lost 0 bases, with 14 bases between them. Germline lookup yields CDR1 SNHLY and CDR2 FYNNEI. This CDR3 has 14 amino acids. CDR3 loop: CASRGGVSGNTIYF. In DNA form, the CDR3 reads TGTGCCTCCCGCGGCGGAGTCTCTGGAAACACCATATATTTT.

V is TRBV24-1 and J is TRBJ1-2; the D gene is possibly TRBD1 (5 bases). The germline gives CDR1 KGHDR, CDR2 SFDVKD. V was trimmed by 5 bases and J by 2 bases, leaving 8 bases between them. The CDR3 runs to 13 residues. CDR3 sequence: CATSASGNYGYTF. DNA of the CDR3: TGTGCCACCAGTGCTTCAGGGAACTATGGCTACACCTTC.

This sequence joins TRBV4-3 and TRBJ2-7; TRBD2 matches 14 bases. From germline, CDR1 is LGHNA and CDR2 YSLEER. This CDR3 comprises 15 residues. V trimming: 5 bases; J trimming: 3 bases; junction bases outside the gene matches: 3. The CDR3 DNA reads TGCGCCAGCAGCAGACTAGCGGGAGGGGTCTACGAGCAGTACTTC. It codes for CASSRLAGGVYEQYF.

This chain joins TRBV11-2 and TRBJ2-7, with 7 bases that match TRBD1. Trimming removed 1 base from V and 5 bases from J; junction bases left unmatched: 8. CDR3 length: 15 residues. The germline CDR1 and CDR2 sequences are SGHAT and FQNNGV. CDR3 sequence reads: CASSLGDRSNHEQYF. The CDR3 DNA follows: TGTGCCAGCAGCTTAGGGGACAGATCAAATCACGAGCAGTACTTC.

The chain has TRBV11-1 and TRBJ2-3; TRBD2 aligns across 7 bases. V was pared by 3 bases and J by 1 base, with 4 bases of the junction left unmatched. CDR1 is SGHAT and CDR2 is FQDESV in the germline V gene (reference sequence). The CDR3 extends over 15 amino acids. In DNA, the CDR3 is TGTGCCAGCAGCTTGGTTGCGGGGGGCACAGATACGCAGTATTTT. Translated, it gives CASSLVAGGTDTQYF.

The gene calls are TRBV12-3 or TRBV12-4 and TRBJ1-5; 8 nucleotides match TRBD1. The CDR3 has 13 residues. V shed 4 bases and J 6 bases; nucleotides not matched to a gene: 2. Written as DNA, the CDR3 is TGTGCCAGCAGTTACAGGGGGGCTCAGCCCCAGCATTTT. Its protein product is CASSYRGAQPQHF.

The V and J genes are TRBV15 and TRBJ2-5, with 9 bases that match TRBD1. Germline V gives CDR1 LNHNV, CDR2 YYDKDF (reference sequence). Germline trimming cut 0 bases from V and 4 bases from J; bases unmatched to any gene: 6. This CDR3 comprises 16 residues. Here the CDR3 reads CATSRDRGQGRETQYF. DNA of the CDR3: TGTGCCACCAGCAGAGATCGGGGACAGGGTCGAGAGACCCAGTACTTC.

This chain links TRBV25-1 with TRBJ2-3, with TRBD1 identical over 8 bases. V was clipped by 3 bases and J by 0 bases; unmatched bases: 11. The V gene's germline CDR1 is MGHDK and CDR2 SYGVNS. The CDR3 extends over 18 amino acids. The CDR3 nucleotides are TGTGCCAGCAGTGACCACTCGAACAGGGGGTTTAGCACAGATACGCAGTATTTT. Amino acid sequence: CASSDHSNRGFSTDTQYF.

The rearrangement joins TRBV7-9 to TRBJ1-6; TRBD1 agrees at 8 bases. CDR3 length: 14 residues. Trimming at V came to 6 bases and at J to 9 bases, leaving 7 bases not matched to a gene. The V gene's germline CDR1 is SEHNR and CDR2 FQNEAQ (reference sequence). In DNA, the CDR3 is TGTGCCAGCAGTCGACAGGGGAAGGGTTCACCCCTCCACTTT. It specifies CASSRQGKGSPLHF.

About this clone: A junction boundary mismatches the germline segment, possibly from a read error. V gene TRBV27 combines with J gene TRBJ2-5, with TRBD1 identical over 9 bases. Germline loops: CDR1 MNHEY, CDR2 SMNVEV (reference sequence). This CDR3 spans 16 amino acids. The CDR3 coding sequence is TGTGCCAGCAGTCTCTACCGGGACAGGGACCAGGAGACCCAGTACTTC. Its protein product is CASSLYRDRDQETQYF.

The chain uses TRBV15 and TRBJ1-3; no clear D. Trimming took off 3 bases at V and 1 base at J, with 13 bases between the two ends. CDR1 is LNHNV, CDR2 YYDKDF, per germline (reference sequence). CDR3 size: 16 residues. The CDR3 coding sequence is TGTGCCACCAGCAGGGGTCCGGGATTATCTGGAAACACCATATATTTT. Amino acids: CATSRGPGLSGNTIYF.

This chain connects TRBV3-1 (or the pseudogene TRBV3-2) to TRBJ2-1; TRBD2 agrees at 10 bases. This CDR3 has 15 amino acids. Germline V gives CDR1 LGHDT, CDR2 YNNKEL (reference sequence). The J segment lost 2 bases and the V segment lost 10 bases, leaving 8 bases of the junction unmatched. The CDR3 DNA follows: TGTGCCACGTGGGCTAGCGGGGGAGCCTACAATGAGCAGTTCTTC. It codes for CATWASGGAYNEQFF.

J is TRBJ2-1 and V is TRBV5-6; D not resolved. The CDR3 is 16 residues long. V lost 0 bases, J lost 4 bases, and 14 bases lay in between. Germline assignment: CDR1 SGHDT and CDR2 YYEEEE. The CDR3 reads CASSLERLVGYNEQFF. In nucleotides, the CDR3 is TGTGCCAGCAGCTTGGAGCGTCTAGTCGGTTACAATGAGCAGTTCTTC.

The rearrangement links TRBV2 to TRBJ2-1, with 8 nucleotides matching TRBD2. V shed 7 bases, J shed 2 bases, and the junction held 7 bases outside the gene matches. Per the germline V gene, CDR1 is SNHLY and CDR2 is FYNNEI. This CDR3 has 15 residues. The CDR3, as DNA: TGTGCCAGCATGCTGGGACTAGTCCCCTACAATGAGCAGTTCTTC. Protein: CASMLGLVPYNEQFF.

The chain links TRBV5-1 to TRBJ2-4, with 7 bases matching TRBD2. Germline CDR1 SGHRS, CDR2 YFSETQ. The CDR3 runs to 19 residues. Germline trimming cut 2 bases from V and 3 bases from J; bases unmatched to any gene: 17. The CDR3: CASSLFLTGGSNGKNIQYF. As DNA, the CDR3 is TGCGCCAGCAGCTTATTCCTAACGGGAGGTAGTAATGGCAAAAACATTCAGTACTTC.

The chain carries TRBV7-6 and TRBJ2-1; 10 positions agree with TRBD2. CDR3 length: 18 residues. Germline trimming cut 0 bases from V and 5 bases from J; bases unmatched to any gene: 10. Germline CDR1 SGHVS, CDR2 FNYEAQ. CDR3 in DNA: TGTGCCAGCAGCTTAGCGTCGGTAGCGGGGGGCCTTAACAATGAGCAGTTCTTC. Amino acids: CASSLASVAGGLNNEQFF. Filled out from reference TRBV7-6 and TRBJ2-1, the complete variable domain reads GAGVSQSPRYKVTKRGQDVALRCDPISGHVSLYWYRQALGQGPEFLTYFNYEAQQDKSGLPNDRFSAERPEGSISTLTIQRTEQRDSAMYRCASSLASVAGGLNNEQFFGPGTRLTVL.

J is TRBJ2-5 and V is TRBV6-2 or TRBV6-3; D gene ambiguous. The CDR3 length is 16 residues. V was pared by 3 bases and J by 0 bases, with 14 bases between. CDR1 is MNHEY, CDR2 SVGEGT, per germline. Written as DNA, the CDR3 is TGTGCCAGCAGTTATGTGACGTCGGAGTACCAAGAGACCCAGTACTTC. Its translation: CASSYVTSEYQETQYF.

The chain links TRBV9 to TRBJ2-1; possible D gene TRBD2, 7 bases. The CDR3 loop spans 15 amino acids. The V gene lost 0 bases and the J gene lost 9 bases, with 16 bases spanning the gap. In germline, CDR1 is SGDLS, CDR2 YYNGEE. The CDR3 spells CASSVASSGGLEQFF. CDR3 bases: TGTGCCAGCAGCGTAGCCTCCTCGGGGGGCCTTGAGCAGTTCTTC.

V and J are TRBV19 and TRBJ2-5, with D possibly matching TRBD2 (7 bases). The ends were cut back, 6 bases at V and 2 bases at J, with 16 bases in the middle. The CDR3 loop spans 15 amino acids. The V gene's germline CDR1 is LNHDA and CDR2 SQIVND (reference sequence). The CDR3 loop is CASRLRGGEQETQYF. The DNA of the CDR3 is TGTGCCAGTAGGTTGAGGGGGGGGGAGCAAGAGACCCAGTACTTC. The complete variable domain, with remaining parts taken from reference TRBV19 and TRBJ2-5, reads DGGITQSPKYLFRKEGQNVTLSCEQNLNHDAMYWYRQDPGQGLRLIYYSQIVNDFQKGDIAEGYSVSREKKESFPLTVTSAQKNPTAFYLCASRLRGGEQETQYFGPGTRLLVL.

The chain has TRBV5-5 and TRBJ1-6; 9 bases fit TRBD1. Germline values: CDR1 SGHKS, CDR2 YYEKEE (reference sequence). With V trimmed by 2 bases and J by 7 bases, 4 bases remained unmatched. The CDR3 has 15 amino acids. CDR3 DNA sequence: TGTGCCAGCAGCTTTCGGACAGGGGAGAATTCACCCCTCCACTTT. It specifies CASSFRTGENSPLHF. Full variable domain (rest looked up from reference TRBV5-5 and TRBJ1-6): DAGVTQSPTHLIKTRGQQVTLRCSPISGHKSVSWYQQVLGQGPQFIFQYYEKEERGRGNFPDRFSARQFPNYSSELNVNALLLGDSALYLCASSFRTGENSPLHFGNGTRLTVT.